This T cell receptor (beta chain) was sequenced for a study of ipilimumab plus nivolumab after autologous stem cell transplantation. Assay used: immunoSEQ multiplex PCR; TCRdb lists only in-frame clones, some missing. The sample has around 21,000 clones; roughly four fifths are singletons. Only one count was recorded for this clone. The sequencing here drew on PBMCs, taken in a trial of ipilimumab plus nivolumab as post-transplant consolidation. This TCR derives from a male donor with diffuse large B-cell lymphoma.

The CDR3 region has the DNA TGTGCCAGCAGTGAACCGGCTGGCTACACCTTC. Translating it yields CASSEPAGYTF. The chain uses TRBV6-4 and TRBJ1-2; D unresolved. Germline CDR1 and CDR2: MRHNA and SNTAGT. V dropped 3 bases and J dropped 7 bases, with 6 bases sitting between them. There are 11 residues in the CDR3.